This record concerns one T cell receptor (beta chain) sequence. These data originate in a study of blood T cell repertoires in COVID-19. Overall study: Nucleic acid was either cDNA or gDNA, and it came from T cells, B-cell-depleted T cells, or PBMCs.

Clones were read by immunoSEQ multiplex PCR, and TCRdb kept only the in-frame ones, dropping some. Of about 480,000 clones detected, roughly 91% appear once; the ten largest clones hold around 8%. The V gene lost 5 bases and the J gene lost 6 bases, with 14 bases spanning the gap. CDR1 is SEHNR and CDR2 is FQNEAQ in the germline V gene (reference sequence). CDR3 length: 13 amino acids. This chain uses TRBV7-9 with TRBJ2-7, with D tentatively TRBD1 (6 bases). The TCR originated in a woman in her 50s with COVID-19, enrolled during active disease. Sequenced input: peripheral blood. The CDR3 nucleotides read TGTGCCAGCAGCCCCCGAGGGGGAGCCGAGCAGTACTTC. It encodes CASSPRGGAEQYF.